These 28 T cell receptor beta chains came from one sample sequenced in a study of T cell repertoires in cytomegalovirus infection. These receptors' antigens are unknown. TCRdb re-called the reads through MiXCR, storing one row per CDR3 protein. The sample has roughly 500,000 distinct CDR3 sequences; about 44% are singletons. The input for sequencing was cultured PBMCs, taken from culture after CMV antigen stimulation. All receptors derive from a human donor in good health (CMV status not recorded). Some clones in this sample may be carry-over from other donors' samples.

As regards this clonotype: Germline is not matched at one junction end, which may reflect a read error. The chain uses TRBV12-3 or TRBV12-4 and TRBJ2-3; the D gene is possibly TRBD2 (5 bases). The CDR3 has 16 amino acids. The CDR3 here is CASSLEFSESTDTQYF. The CDR3 nucleotides read TGTGCCAGCAGCTTAGAATTTAGCGAGAGCACAGATACGCAGTATTTT.

The V gene is TRBV6-2 or TRBV6-3, the J gene TRBJ2-3; 12 bases are shared with TRBD2. CDR3 length equals 18 residues. Germline lookup yields CDR1 MNHEY and CDR2 SVGEGT. V was clipped by 3 bases and J by 1 base; unmatched bases: 8. Here the CDR3 DNA reads TGTGCCAGCAGTTATACGACTAGCGGGAGATGGGGCACAGATACGCAGTATTTT. Amino acid sequence: CASSYTTSGRWGTDTQYF.

This clonotype was recorded a few times. The rearrangement links TRBV7-2 to TRBJ2-1; weak D call: TRBD1 (5 bases). The CDR3 covers 14 residues. Germline V lookup: CDR1 SGHTA, CDR2 FQGNSA. Deletions cut 5 bases from V and 4 bases from J, with 12 bases between. The CDR3: CASSDRWDYNEQFF. In DNA form, the CDR3 reads TGTGCCAGCAGCGACAGATGGGATTACAATGAGCAGTTCTTC.

The J gene is TRBJ2-5, the V gene TRBV7-2, with 8 bases aligning to TRBD1. J lost 3 bases, V lost 4 bases, and 7 bases had no gene match. Germline V CDR1 and CDR2: SGHTA, FQGNSA. This CDR3 spans 15 amino acids. The CDR3: CASSSDRVRKETQYF. Here the CDR3 DNA reads TGTGCCAGCAGCTCGGACAGGGTTCGCAAAGAGACCCAGTACTTC.

This clonotype was counted between two and nine times. The chain carries TRBV7-9 and TRBJ2-5; TRBD2 matches 7 bases. The V gene end was trimmed by 3 bases and the J gene end by 2 bases; junction bases not matched to a gene: 6. Germline CDR1 SEHNR, CDR2 FQNEAQ (reference sequence). The CDR3 extends over 15 amino acids. As DNA, the CDR3 is TGTGCCAGCAGCTTCGCCCGGGGGGAACAAGAGACCCAGTACTTC. Its protein is CASSFARGEQETQYF.

The genes are TRBV2 and TRBJ2-7, with 9 nucleotides matching TRBD1. Trimming removed 6 bases from V and 3 bases from J; junction bases left unmatched: 6. Looked up from germline, CDR1 is SNHLY and CDR2 is FYNNEI. The CDR3 totals 14 residues. CDR3 sequence: CASRGQGLLYEQYF. In DNA form, the CDR3 reads TGTGCCAGCAGGGGACAGGGCCTCCTCTACGAGCAGTACTTC.

V is TRBV12-3 or TRBV12-4 and J is TRBJ2-1; 7 nucleotides match TRBD1. The CDR3 covers 15 residues. J gave up 0 bases and V 6 bases, and 5 bases lay outside the gene matches. CDR3 in amino acids: CASSQGESSYNEQFF. DNA of the CDR3: TGTGCCAGCAGCCAGGGGGAAAGCTCCTACAATGAGCAGTTCTTC.

This clonotype was seen just once. The chain joins TRBV9 to TRBJ2-1, with 8 bases aligning to TRBD2. This CDR3 comprises 17 residues. With 5 bases clipped from V and 7 bases from J, the junction kept 17 bases outside the gene matches. Per germline, CDR1 SGDLS and CDR2 YYNGEE. CDR3 loop: CASSLGASGPGWNEQFF. Here the CDR3 DNA reads TGTGCCAGCAGTCTTGGGGCTAGCGGGCCTGGTTGGAATGAGCAGTTCTTC.

The chain carries TRBV11-1 and TRBJ2-1; 12 nucleotides agree with TRBD2. The CDR3 totals 15 residues. Germline V gene data show CDR1 as SGHAT and CDR2 as FQDESV (reference sequence). J gave up 7 bases and V 5 bases, and 6 bases lay outside the gene matches. The CDR3 here is CASSPGTSGWNEQFF. CDR3 coding DNA: TGTGCCAGCAGCCCCGGGACTAGCGGGTGGAATGAGCAGTTCTTC.

This clonotype occurred a few times. This rearrangement joins TRBV2 to TRBJ2-1, with a tentative D call TRBD2 (6 bases). V was trimmed by 6 bases and J by 12 bases, leaving 12 bases between them. From germline, CDR1 is SNHLY and CDR2 FYNNEI. The CDR3 sequence is 11 residues long. CDR3 residues: CASRGPEGQFF. The CDR3 nucleotides read TGTGCCAGCAGAGGGCCGGAGGGGCAGTTCTTC.

The rearrangement links TRBV7-2 to TRBJ1-5, with D tentatively TRBD1 (5 bases). Germline CDR1 and CDR2: SGHTA and FQGNSA. CDR3 length: 13 residues. V was clipped by 5 bases and J by 4 bases, with 9 bases between them. The CDR3 loop is CASSRTSNQPQHF. CDR3 nucleotides: TGTGCCAGCAGCCGGACATCTAATCAGCCCCAGCATTTT.

The V and J genes are TRBV7-2 and TRBJ2-6; D may match TRBD1 or TRBD2 (5 bases each). The CDR3 sequence is 17 residues long. With 5 bases removed from V and 0 bases from J, the gap between germline ends came to 14 bases. The germline gives CDR1 SGHTA, CDR2 FQGNSA. The CDR3 loop reads CASSGGRRASGANVLTF. The CDR3 DNA follows: TGTGCCAGCAGCGGGGGACGACGGGCCTCTGGGGCCAACGTCCTGACTTTC.

The chain carries TRBV12-3 or TRBV12-4 and TRBJ1-1; TRBD1 agrees at 10 bases. The CDR3 has 15 residues. J lost 3 bases, V lost 4 bases, and 5 bases had no gene match. The CDR3 DNA reads TGTGCCAGCAGTTCCCGACAGGGGGCGTACACTGAAGCTTTCTTT. Translating it yields CASSSRQGAYTEAFF.

This clonotype was counted at least ten times. The rearrangement uses TRBV7-2 and TRBJ2-5, with a weak D call TRBD1 (6 bases). V was trimmed by 3 bases and J by 3 bases, leaving 14 bases between them. CDR3 size: 15 residues. The germline gives CDR1 SGHTA, CDR2 FQGNSA. CDR3 residues: CASSFAWGREETQYF. DNA for the CDR3: TGTGCCAGCAGCTTCGCTTGGGGGCGGGAAGAGACCCAGTACTTC.

This clonotype has just a few counts. The CDR3 DNA follows: TGTGCCAGCGGACATCGAGCTCTCTATAATTCACCCCTCCACTTT. This sequence encodes CASGHRALYNSPLHF. The rearrangement joins TRBV6-2 or TRBV6-3 to TRBJ1-6; maybe TRBD1 (5 bases). V lost 8 bases and J 3 bases, leaving 14 bases between the germline ends. CDR1 and CDR2 (germline): MNHEY, SVGEGT. This CDR3 is 15 amino acids long.

The V and J genes are TRBV6-1 and TRBJ2-3, with TRBD1 as a possible D gene (6 bases). V was clipped by 5 bases and J by 3 bases, with 12 bases between them. Germline CDR1 reads MNHNS; CDR2 reads SASEGT. CDR3 length equals 14 residues. The chain's CDR3 is CASSPQGTTDTQYF. In DNA, the CDR3 is TGTGCCAGCAGTCCACAGGGTACAACAGATACGCAGTATTTT.

The chain has TRBV7-3 and TRBJ2-2; maybe TRBD1 (6 bases). V lost 3 bases to trimming and J lost 2 bases, with 16 bases between them. There are 17 residues in the CDR3. Germline V lookup: CDR1 SGHTA, CDR2 FQGTGA. In DNA form, the CDR3 reads TGTGCCAGCAGCTTCACCCAGGGACATCCTAACACCGGGGAGCTGTTTTTT. Protein product: CASSFTQGHPNTGELFF.

The gene calls are TRBV7-2 and TRBJ2-2, with 14 bases aligning to TRBD2. The CDR3 contains 19 residues. Germline V gene lookup returns CDR1 SGHTA and CDR2 FQGNSA. J was trimmed by 5 bases and V by 4 bases; bases with no gene match: 12. CDR3 sequence (DNA): TGTGCCAGCAGCTCAATACGACTAGCGGGAGGGCTGAGGACCGGGGAGCTGTTTTTT. This codes for CASSSIRLAGGLRTGELFF.

The chain combines TRBV6-2 or TRBV6-3 with TRBJ2-1, with TRBD2 matching 9 bases. The length of the CDR3 is 14 residues. Germline lookup yields CDR1 MNHEY and CDR2 SVGEGT. With 6 bases clipped from V and 3 bases from J, the junction kept 3 bases outside the gene matches. In nucleotides, the CDR3 is TGTGCCAGCAGGAGACTAGCGGACTACAATGAGCAGTTCTTC. The encoded protein is CASRRLADYNEQFF.

The V and J genes are TRBV2 and TRBJ2-1, with D possibly called TRBD1 or TRBD2 (6 bases each). Germline V gene lookup returns CDR1 SNHLY and CDR2 FYNNEI. V lost 8 bases to trimming and J lost 8 bases, with 19 bases between them. The CDR3 sequence is 14 residues long. In DNA form, the CDR3 reads TGTGCCAGCCTGGGGGGCGGGCTAGCTCATGAGCAGTTCTTC. Protein: CASLGGGLAHEQFF.

This clonotype was picked up many times. This chain joins TRBV7-2 and TRBJ2-1; D uncertain. The CDR3 is 12 amino acids. CDR1 and CDR2 (germline): SGHTA, FQGNSA. The V end lost 5 bases, the J end lost 8 bases, and 10 bases lay between the germline ends. Here the CDR3 reads CASSLGPDEQFF. In DNA, the CDR3 is TGTGCCAGCAGCCTCGGACCTGATGAGCAGTTCTTC.

The V and J genes are TRBV7-9 and TRBJ1-2, with 9 positions matching TRBD1. Losses at the gene ends were 1 base for V and 1 base for J; bases not matched to a gene: 10. Germline CDR1 reads SEHNR; CDR2 reads FQNEAQ (reference sequence). This CDR3 has 18 amino acids. CDR3 in amino acids: CASSLDRWDRVYNYGYTF. As DNA, the CDR3 is TGTGCCAGCAGCTTAGACCGATGGGACAGGGTCTATAACTATGGCTACACCTTC.

The chain has TRBV7-6 and TRBJ2-3; 10 bases are a match to TRBD2. The CDR3 covers 17 residues. V was clipped by 5 bases and J by 1 base; unmatched bases: 9. Germline CDR1 is SGHVS and CDR2 is FNYEAQ. The CDR3 reads CASSLGSGGAGTDTQYF. The CDR3 DNA reads as TGTGCCAGCAGCCTCGGGAGCGGGGGGGCCGGCACAGATACGCAGTATTTT.

The chain has TRBV20-1 and TRBJ1-3; 12 nucleotides agree with TRBD1. Trimming at V came to 2 bases and at J to 4 bases, leaving 6 bases not matched to a gene. Looked up from germline, CDR1 is DFQATT and CDR2 is SNEGSKA (reference sequence). The CDR3 loop spans 16 amino acids. The DNA of the CDR3 is TGCAGTGCTAGATTGGGACAGGGGGCTGGCGGAAACACCATATATTTT. It is translated as CSARLGQGAGGNTIYF.

This clonotype was seen a few times. The chain recombines TRBV19 with TRBJ1-1; D not resolved. V was cut by 2 bases and J by 7 bases, with 14 bases left in between. Germline values: CDR1 LNHDA, CDR2 SQIVND (reference sequence). CDR3 size: 14 residues. The CDR3 sequence: CASSIRLRAHEAFF. CDR3 coding DNA: TGTGCCAGTAGTATAAGGCTTCGGGCCCATGAAGCTTTCTTT. Variable domain in full (rest from reference TRBV19 and TRBJ1-1): DGGITQSPKYLFRKEGQNVTLSCEQNLNHDAMYWYRQDPGQGLRLIYYSQIVNDFQKGDIAEGYSVSREKKESFPLTVTSAQKNPTAFYLCASSIRLRAHEAFFGQGTRLTVV.

This clonotype was seen only a few times. This chain joins TRBV27 and TRBJ2-7; TRBD2 matches 8 bases. The V gene's germline CDR1 is MNHEY and CDR2 SMNVEV (reference sequence). J lost 0 bases, V lost 7 bases, and 8 bases had no gene match. This CDR3 is 15 amino acids long. CDR3 bases: TGTGCCAGCAACTCCGCAGCGGGGGCCTCCTACGAGCAGTACTTC. As protein: CASNSAAGASYEQYF.

This sequence joins TRBV5-6 and TRBJ2-5; perhaps D is TRBD1 or TRBD2 (5 bases each). The CDR3 spans 15 residues. The germline V gene encodes CDR1 SGHDT and CDR2 YYEEEE. The V end was cut by 4 bases, the J end by 5 bases, with 18 bases between. The CDR3 coding sequence is TGTGCCAGCAGCGAACCCTCGGGGCCGGGCGAGACCCAGTACTTC. It codes for CASSEPSGPGETQYF.

About this clonotype itself: At one of its ends the junction is not consistent with the germline gene, which may arise from a read error. V usage is TRBV5-6 and J usage is TRBJ2-1, with D maybe TRBD2 (7 bases). This CDR3 region has 11 residues. Germline-derived CDR1 and CDR2 are SGHDT and YYEEEE. The CDR3 DNA is TGTGCCAGCTCCCTGGGGGGGCAGGGGACCTTC. Translated, it gives CASSLGGQGTF.